The 17 T cell receptor beta chains below come from one sample, sequenced in a study of T cell clonality in common variable immunodeficiency. No antigens are known for them. Overall study findings and caveats: Fewer deletions and N-nucleotide insertions were reportedly seen in common variable immunodeficiency TCR beta sequences.

The table came from immunoSEQ multiplex PCR; TCRdb's copy has only in-frame clones and leaves some out. The sample was found to contain around 15,000 clones, and every one recurs. The sequenced sample was peripheral blood mononuclear cells. The receptors derive from a human donor with common variable immunodeficiency.

Here the CDR3 reads CASSLGGLAGGLQETQYF. Partial CDR3 DNA: TGTGCCAGCAGCTTAGGGGGACTAGCGGGGGGGCTGCAAGAGACC. This chain links TRBV7-6 with TRBJ2-5; 16 nucleotides match TRBD2. Coverage ceases 3 residues before the CDR3 finishes, and the germline J gene fills in the end. V shed 1 base, J shed 2 bases, and the junction held 4 bases outside the gene matches. The CDR3 length is 18 residues. Germline-derived CDR1 and CDR2 are SGHVS and FNYEAQ.

Note on this clone: Read data end 3 residues before the CDR3 end; the end is taken from the germline J gene. The genes are TRBV7-9 and TRBJ2-3, with D tentatively TRBD1 (6 bases). Germline V gene sequence: CDR1 SEHNR, CDR2 FQNEAQ (reference sequence). CDR3 length: 15 residues. Trimming removed 5 bases at V and 4 bases at J, with 16 bases between. Partial CDR3 DNA: TGTGCCAGCAGCAGGGGGACCCCAACGCCAGATACG. It translates to CASSRGTPTPDT. The full CDR3 protein reads CASSRGTPTPDTQYF.

This clone has at least ten counts. Read sequence stops 3 residues before the CDR3 end, and the germline J gene provides the missing end. This specimen includes other DNA sequences encoding the same CDR3. The chain joins TRBV11-2 to TRBJ1-6; a weak D match, TRBD1 (5 bases). This CDR3 has 15 amino acids. Germline loops: CDR1 SGHAT, CDR2 FQNNGV. V dropped 2 bases and J dropped 5 bases, with 10 bases sitting between them. The CDR3 loop is CASSLRGADNSPLHF. CDR3 bases read: TGTGCCAGCAGCTTACGCGGGGCTGATAATTCACCC.

This clone has just a few counts. CDR3 sequence reads: CSARDWAGAEQYF. The sequenced CDR3 bases are TGCAGTGCTAGAGATTGGGCAGGGGCCGAG. The chain employs TRBV20-1 and TRBJ2-7; D is perhaps TRBD1 (6 bases). Coverage ceases 3 residues before the CDR3 finishes, and the germline J gene fills in the end. The CDR3 spans 13 residues. Germline loops: CDR1 DFQATT, CDR2 SNEGSKA (reference sequence). Trimming took 0 bases from V and 6 from J, leaving 12 bases between them.

Remarks on this clone: The read stops 3 residues short of the end of the CDR3; the missing end is completed from the germline J gene. The V gene is TRBV2, the J gene TRBJ1-2; 7 bases are a match to TRBD1. Per germline, CDR1 SNHLY and CDR2 FYNNEI. Losses at the gene ends were 4 bases for V and 6 bases for J; bases not matched to a gene: 11. This CDR3 is 15 amino acids long. CDR3 DNA, as far as it was read: TGTGCCAGCAGTGCATTGACAGGGATTTCACATGGC. It codes for CASSALTGISHG. The whole CDR3 region reads CASSALTGISHGYTF.

This clone was recorded at least ten times. The sequenced CDR3 bases are TGTGCCAGCAGTGTGCGGACAGGCACCGGGGAG. Its translation is CASSVRTGTGE. The entire CDR3 reads CASSVRTGTGELFF. The chain is built from TRBV6-2 or TRBV6-3 and TRBJ2-2, with TRBD1 matching over 7 bases. From the germline J gene comes the end of the CDR3, since the read stops 3 residues before it. Germline V CDR1 and CDR2: MNHEY, SVGEGT. The CDR3 sequence is 14 residues long. Trimming at V came to 5 bases and at J to 4 bases, leaving 4 bases not matched to a gene.

This clone appeared many times. The read stops 3 residues short of the end of the CDR3; the missing end is completed from the germline J gene. The chain carries TRBV14 and TRBJ1-2, with no clear D. Germline V gene lookup returns CDR1 SGHDN and CDR2 FVKESK. The CDR3 length is 14 residues. The sequenced CDR3 bases are TGTGCCAGCAGCCAAGATAGAACAGCATGGGGC. Translating it yields CASSQDRTAWG. In full, the CDR3 reads CASSQDRTAWGYTF. The entire variable domain, with the rest obtained from reference TRBV14 and TRBJ1-2, is as follows: EAGVTQFPSHSVIEKGQTVTLRCDPISGHDNLYWYRRVMGKEIKFLLHFVKESKQDESGMPNNRFLAERTGGTYSTLKVQPAELEDSGVYFCASSQDRTAWGYTFGSGTRLTVV.

To note about this clone: The CDR3 goes on 3 residues after the read ends, and that part is filled in from the germline J gene. The chain carries TRBV19 and TRBJ2-1; 7 bases are a match to TRBD2. The germline CDR1 and CDR2 sequences are LNHDA and SQIVND (reference sequence). With V trimmed by 11 bases and J by 4 bases, 14 bases remained unmatched. The CDR3 is 15 amino acids. The CDR3 loop is CASSRGDLAYNEQFF. Incomplete CDR3 DNA: TGTGCCTCCAGTCGGGGGGACCTCGCGTACAATGAG.

Notes on this clone: The read terminates 3 residues ahead of where the CDR3 ends, so the germline J gene completes it. The rearrangement links TRBV19 to TRBJ1-5; 7 nucleotides agree with TRBD1. Trimming took 5 bases from V and 0 from J; bases not matched to a gene: 4. CDR1 is LNHDA and CDR2 is SQIVND in the germline V gene (reference sequence). This CDR3 has 15 amino acids. CDR3 bases read: TGTGCCAGTAGTCCCGACAGGGATAGCAATCAGCCC. Protein product: CASSPDRDSNQP. The full CDR3 is CASSPDRDSNQPQHF.

This clone was found a few times. From the germline J gene comes the end of the CDR3, since the read stops 3 residues before it. V gene TRBV6-7 combines with J gene TRBJ1-5; D is perhaps TRBD1 (5 bases). TRBV6-7 is an ORF, with its function uncertain. The CDR3 runs to 13 residues. V shed 8 bases and J shed 4 bases, with 12 bases lying between them. The DNA read from the CDR3 is TGTGCCAGCGGACGAGACAGTAATCAGCCC. Encoded protein: CASGRDSNQP. The complete CDR3 protein is CASGRDSNQPQHF.

This clone is medium-sized by share. The CDR3 loop is CSAVTSGGQQETQYF. The sequenced part of the CDR3 DNA is TGCAGCGCTGTGACTAGCGGGGGACAACAAGAGACC. The chain carries TRBV29-1 and TRBJ2-5; TRBD2 matches 12 bases. From the germline J gene comes the end of the CDR3, since the read stops 3 residues before it. The V and J ends lost 7 bases and 2 bases, in that order; junction bases with no gene match: 8. This CDR3 comprises 15 residues. Germline loops: CDR1 SQVTM, CDR2 ANQGSEA.

Points on this clone: Coverage ceases 3 residues before the CDR3 finishes, and the germline J gene fills in the end. Additional DNA sequences in this sample encode the identical CDR3. The V and J genes are TRBV7-3 and TRBJ2-1; 9 positions match TRBD1. Germline-derived CDR1 and CDR2 are SGHTA and FQGTGA. The ends lost 4 bases at V and 6 bases at J; junction bases unmatched: 7. The CDR3 has 15 residues. CDR3 amino acids: CASSSDRGRFNEQFF. CDR3 DNA, as far as it was read: TGTGCCAGCAGCTCAGACAGGGGGAGATTCAATGAG.

This clone was picked up a small number of times. Sequencing ends 3 residues short of the CDR3 end; the germline J gene provides the rest. This chain links TRBV7-9 with TRBJ2-7; D perhaps matches TRBD1 (5 bases). Germline values: CDR1 SEHNR, CDR2 FQNEAQ (reference sequence). The CDR3 totals 13 residues. Trimming shortened V by 5 bases and J by 1 base, and 9 bases separated the two germline ends. CDR3 in amino acids: CASSATASYEQYF. The part of the CDR3 DNA that was read is TGTGCCAGCAGCGCGACAGCATCCTACGAG.

In this sample, this clone turned up a few times. The CDR3 end is not reached by the read, which stops 3 residues before it; the germline J gene fills it in. The chain has TRBV19 and TRBJ1-1, with D tentatively TRBD1 (6 bases). Germline V gene data show CDR1 as LNHDA and CDR2 as SQIVND (reference sequence). The CDR3 length is 12 residues. CDR3 DNA, as far as it was read: TGTGCCAGTACCACCAGGGGACAAGAA. Its protein is CASTTRGQE. The whole CDR3 region reads CASTTRGQEAFF.

There are many counts of this clone. From the germline J gene comes the end of the CDR3, since the read stops 3 residues before it. The rearrangement uses TRBV20-1 and TRBJ1-1; perhaps TRBD1 as D (5 bases). CDR3 length: 15 amino acids. Germline V gene lookup returns CDR1 DFQATT and CDR2 SNEGSKA (reference sequence). The V gene lost 3 bases and the J gene lost 5 bases, with 19 bases spanning the gap. The CDR3 DNA, read in part, is TGCAGTGCTAGTCCCCGAGGCGGGGCGGGAACTGAA. Translated: CSASPRGGAGTE. The full CDR3 sequence reads CSASPRGGAGTEAFF.

In this sample, this clone turned up a few times. The read is 3 residues too short to cover the CDR3 end, so that end is filled in from the germline J gene. The V and J genes are TRBV18 and TRBJ1-5; 7 nucleotides line up with TRBD1. The CDR3 consists of 15 residues. Germline V gene sequence: CDR1 KGHSH, CDR2 LQKENI. J gave up 4 bases and V 2 bases, and 5 bases lay outside the gene matches. The covered CDR3 bases are TGTGCCAGCTCACCAGGGACAGAGAAAAATCAGCCC. The encoded protein is CASSPGTEKNQP. The full CDR3 sequence reads CASSPGTEKNQPQHF.

This clone was recorded a few times. With the read ending 3 residues before the CDR3 end, the germline J gene is used to fill in that end. The gene calls are TRBV10-3 and TRBJ2-1; D unresolved. The CDR3 loop spans 13 amino acids. V lost 5 bases to trimming and J lost 4 bases, with 9 bases between them. Germline-derived CDR1 and CDR2 are ENHRY and SYGVKD. The part of the CDR3 DNA that was read is TGTGCCATCAGTCAGGATGGGTACAATGAG. Translated, it gives CAISQDGYNE. The full-length CDR3 reads as CAISQDGYNEQFF.